The rows below give T cell receptor beta chains drawn from one sample of a study of regulatory T cells in long-lasting Graves disease. In TCRdb, the multiplex PCR reads were re-called with MiXCR into one record per CDR3 protein. Counted here are 350,000 to 500,000 distinct CDR3 sequences, less than 15% occurring once; the ten biggest clones make up roughly 18%. These sequences were also reported in another study, on T cells in Graves' hyperthyroidism and ophthalmopathy.

This material consisted of peripheral blood mononuclear cells (PBMCs), taken at new diagnosis, from a patient treated with antithyroid drugs. All receptors derive from a woman between 45 and 65 years old with Graves disease. The CDR3 runs from the conserved cysteine through the conserved F or W. A D gene is named only where the DNA matches it firmly. Not every row has a clone size; where given, it reads once, few, many or a size class.

v_gene	len	j_gene	d_gene	abundance	CDR3nt	CDR3aa
TRBV10-3	18	TRBJ1-3	TRBD1	many	TGTGCCATCAGGGGGACAGGAAAGCTTCTACCCTCTGGAAACACCATATATTTT	CAIRGTGKLLPSGNTIYF
TRBV7-3	14	TRBJ1-6	TRBD1	few	TGTGCCAGCAGCTTCCAGGGGGCTGGCTCACCCCTCCACTTT	CASSFQGAGSPLHF
TRBV14	19	TRBJ2-7	-	-	TGTGCCAGCAGCCAGACGACCGGGACAAGGAGCCCTAGCTCCTACGAGCAGTACTTC	CASSQTTGTRSPSSYEQYF
TRBV20-1	16	TRBJ2-1	TRBD2	-	TGCAGTGCACGGACTAGCGGCCCTCGGGGGTACAATGAGCAGTTCTTC	CSARTSGPRGYNEQFF
TRBV19	14	TRBJ2-1	-	-	TGTGCCAGTAGTAGACCCTTAAGTCAGAATGAGCAGTTCTTC	CASSRPLSQNEQFF
TRBV9	16	TRBJ1-1	-	-	TGTGCCAGCAGCACCCCGGGGATCGGAGAGAACACTGAAGCTTTCTTT	CASSTPGIGENTEAFF
TRBV29-1	15	TRBJ2-5	TRBD2	many	TGCAGCGTTGATGGTCTAGCGGGAGTTCCCGAGACCCAGTACTTC	CSVDGLAGVPETQYF
TRBV12-3/TRBV12-4	12	TRBJ1-1	-	many	TGTGCCAGCAGACCAACAGGACATGAAGCTTTCTTT	CASRPTGHEAFF
TRBV12-3/TRBV12-4	14	TRBJ2-1	TRBD1	many	TGTGCCAGCAGTGAAGGACAGGGCGACAATGAGCAGTTCTTC	CASSEGQGDNEQFF
TRBV7-3	13	TRBJ2-2	-	-	TGTGCCAGCAGCCTGGACTTCACCGGGGAGCTGTTTTTT	CASSLDFTGELFF
TRBV6-5	16	TRBJ1-6	-	many	TGTGCCAGCAGTTACTCGAGGGGCTTGGAGAATTCACCCCTCCACTTT	CASSYSRGLENSPLHF
TRBV19	15	TRBJ2-6	-	-	TGTGCCAGTAGCCGCGGGGTTTCTGGGGCCAACGTCCTGACTTTC	CASSRGVSGANVLTF
TRBV19	14	TRBJ2-7	TRBD2	-	TGTGCCAGTAGTGTGACTAGCGGGATCCGAGAGCAGTACTTC	CASSVTSGIREQYF
TRBV28	15	TRBJ2-7	-	-	TGTGCCAGCAGTTTATATGCGGACAGCTCCTACGAGCAGTACTTC	CASSLYADSSYEQYF
TRBV5-1	16	TRBJ2-5	TRBD2	-	TGCGCCAGCAGCTTGGGGCTAGCGGGAGTCGCGGAGACCCAGTACTTC	CASSLGLAGVAETQYF
TRBV19	15	TRBJ2-4	-	few	TGTGCCAGTAGTATCTTGACGGAGGGCAAAAACATTCAGTACTTC	CASSILTEGKNIQYF
TRBV18	15	TRBJ2-1	TRBD2	many	TGTGCCAGCTTCCAAGCGGGAGTTAGAAACAATGAGCAGTTCTTC	CASFQAGVRNNEQFF
TRBV28	16	TRBJ1-4	-	-	TGTGCCAGCAGTGGCCCCATACAGGGCGCAAATGAAAAACTGTTTTTT	CASSGPIQGANEKLFF
TRBV19	15	TRBJ2-7	-	once	TGTGCCAGTAGTATTTTGTCGGACACAAGCTACGAGCAGTACTTC	CASSILSDTSYEQYF
TRBV18	14	TRBJ2-5	-	once	TGTGCCAGCTCACCAGATCTTATCCAAGAGACCCAGTACTTC	CASSPDLIQETQYF
TRBV7-3	20	TRBJ2-1	-	-	TGTGCCAGCAGCTCTCCGACCGTGGGGGTTCGACGAAGCTCCTACAATGAGCAGTTCTTC	CASSSPTVGVRRSSYNEQFF
TRBV7-2	13	TRBJ2-1	TRBD2	-	TGTGCCAGCAGCTTACAAGCGGGAAGCGAGCAGTTCTTC	CASSLQAGSEQFF
TRBV9	15	TRBJ1-3	-	-	TGTGCCAGCAGCACCAGGGGAGTCTCTGGAAACACCATATATTTT	CASSTRGVSGNTIYF
TRBV5-4	12	TRBJ1-1	-	-	TGTGCCTATTGGACCCAGCCCACTGAAGCTTTCTTT	CAYWTQPTEAFF
TRBV12-3/TRBV12-4	18	TRBJ2-2	TRBD2	few	TGTGCCAGCAGTTTACTGACTAGCGGAATTCTAATGGCCGGGGAGCTGTTTTTT	CASSLLTSGILMAGELFF
TRBV10-3	15	TRBJ2-7	-	many	TGTGCCATCAGTGAAGATAGGGGTACTTACTACGAGCAGTACTTC	CAISEDRGTYYEQYF
TRBV5-1	15	TRBJ2-5	-	-	TGCGCCAGCAGCCAAGATAGGGCAGGGCAAGAGACCCAGTACTTC	CASSQDRAGQETQYF
TRBV28	16	TRBJ2-1	TRBD2	many	TGTGCCAGCAATTTACCTCTGGCGGGAGTGGACAATGAGCAGTTCTTC	CASNLPLAGVDNEQFF
TRBV7-9	18	TRBJ2-2	TRBD2	many	TGTGCCAGCAGCCCCCCGACAGGACTAGCGGGAATCACCGGGGAGCTGTTTTTT	CASSPPTGLAGITGELFF
TRBV7-6	16	TRBJ1-6	TRBD1	-	TGTGCCAGCAGCTTCAGACAGGGAGGGTATAATTCACCCCTCCACTTT	CASSFRQGGYNSPLHF
TRBV2	12	TRBJ2-5	-	many	TGTGCCCTTAGGACGGAGGGAAGGTCCCAGTACTTC	CALRTEGRSQYF
TRBV5-5	16	TRBJ2-1	-	many	TGTGCCAGCAGCCGCGTTGACGGGCTGGTCTACAATGAGCAGTTCTTC	CASSRVDGLVYNEQFF
TRBV28	15	TRBJ2-1	TRBD2	many	TGTGCCAGCAATTTGGCTAGCGGGAGTTTGAATGAGCAGTTCTTC	CASNLASGSLNEQFF
TRBV7-3	15	TRBJ2-2	TRBD1	many	TGTGCCAGCAGCTTAACGGGACAGGGTACCGGGGAGCTGTTTTTT	CASSLTGQGTGELFF
TRBV7-8	16	TRBJ2-2	-	-	TGTGCCAGCAGCTTAGGGCCAGGGGAGCGACCGGGGGAGCTGTTTTTT	CASSLGPGERPGELFF
TRBV5-1	16	TRBJ2-1	TRBD2	many	TGCGCCAGCAGCTATGAAGGGACTAGCGGGATATATGAGCAGTTCTTC	CASSYEGTSGIYEQFF